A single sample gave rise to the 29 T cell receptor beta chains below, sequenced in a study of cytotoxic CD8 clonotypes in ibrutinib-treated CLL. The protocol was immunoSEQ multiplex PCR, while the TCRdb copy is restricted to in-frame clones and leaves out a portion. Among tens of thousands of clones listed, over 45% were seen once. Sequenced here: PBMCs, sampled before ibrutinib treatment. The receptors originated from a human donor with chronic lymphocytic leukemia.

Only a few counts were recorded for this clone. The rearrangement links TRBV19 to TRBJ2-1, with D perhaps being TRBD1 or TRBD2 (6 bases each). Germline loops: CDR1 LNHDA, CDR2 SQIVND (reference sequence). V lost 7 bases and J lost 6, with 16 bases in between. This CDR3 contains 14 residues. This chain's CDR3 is CASMTSGAGNEQFF. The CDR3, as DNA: TGTGCCAGTATGACATCGGGGGCAGGCAATGAGCAGTTCTTC.

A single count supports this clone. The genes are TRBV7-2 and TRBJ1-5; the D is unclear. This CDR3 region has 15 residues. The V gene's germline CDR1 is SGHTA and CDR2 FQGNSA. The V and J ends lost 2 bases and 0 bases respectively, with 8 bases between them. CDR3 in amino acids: CASSLLSVSNQPQHF. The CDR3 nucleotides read TGTGCCAGCAGCTTATTATCGGTTAGCAATCAGCCCCAGCATTTT. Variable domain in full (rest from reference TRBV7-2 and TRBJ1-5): GAGVSQSPSNKVTEKGKDVELRCDPISGHTALYWYRQSLGQGLEFLIYFQGNSAPDKSGLPSDRFSAERTGGSVSTLTIQRTQQEDSAVYLCASSLLSVSNQPQHFGDGTRLSIL.

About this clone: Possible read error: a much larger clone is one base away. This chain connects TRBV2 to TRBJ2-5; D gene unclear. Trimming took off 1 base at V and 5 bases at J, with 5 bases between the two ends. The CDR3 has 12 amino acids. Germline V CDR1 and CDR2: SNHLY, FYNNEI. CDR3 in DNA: TGTGCCAGCAGTGAAGGGAACGAGACCCAGTACTTC. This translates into CASSEGNETQYF. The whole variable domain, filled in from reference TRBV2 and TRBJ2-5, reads EPEVTQTPSHQVTQMGQEVILRCVPISNHLYFYWYRQILGQKVEFLVSFYNNEISEKSEIFDDQFSVERPDGSNFTLKIRSTKLEDSAMYFCASSEGNETQYFGPGTRLLVL.

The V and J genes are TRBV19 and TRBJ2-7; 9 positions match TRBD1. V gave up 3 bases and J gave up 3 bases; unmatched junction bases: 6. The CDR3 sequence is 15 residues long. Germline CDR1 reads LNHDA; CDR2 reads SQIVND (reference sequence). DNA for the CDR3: TGTGCCAGTAGTATTTTGACAGGGGGGAGCTACGAGCAGTACTTC. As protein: CASSILTGGSYEQYF.

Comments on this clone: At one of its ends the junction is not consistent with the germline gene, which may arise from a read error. CDR3 loop: CASSYGSEGEKLFF. In DNA form, the CDR3 reads TGTGCCAGCAGTTATGGGTCGGAGGGTGAAAAACTGTTTTTT. The chain is built from TRBV10-3 and TRBJ1-4; D unclear. The CDR3 covers 14 residues. CDR1 and CDR2 (germline): ENHRY, SYGVKD.

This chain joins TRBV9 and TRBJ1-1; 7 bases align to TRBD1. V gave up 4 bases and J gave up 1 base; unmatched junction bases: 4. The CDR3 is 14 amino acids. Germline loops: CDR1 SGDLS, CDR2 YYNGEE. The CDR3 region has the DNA TGTGCCAGCAGCATCGGACAGGCGAACACTGAAGCTTTCTTT. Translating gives CASSIGQANTEAFF.

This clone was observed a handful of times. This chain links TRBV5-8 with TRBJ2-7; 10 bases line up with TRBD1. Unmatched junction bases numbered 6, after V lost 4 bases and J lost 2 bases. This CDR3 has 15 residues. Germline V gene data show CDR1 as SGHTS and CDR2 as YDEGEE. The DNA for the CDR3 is TGTGCCAGCAGCGGCTGGACAGGGGGTGCCTACGAGCAGTACTTC. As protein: CASSGWTGGAYEQYF.

The CDR3 here is CASKRTGRDSTNEKLFF. CDR3 DNA sequence: TGTGCCAGCAAAAGGACAGGGCGCGACTCAACTAATGAAAAACTGTTTTTT. V and J are TRBV27 and TRBJ1-4; 8 nucleotides match TRBD1. Germline values: CDR1 MNHEY, CDR2 SMNVEV (reference sequence). J lost 0 bases, V lost 7 bases, and 10 bases had no gene match. The CDR3 is 17 amino acids.

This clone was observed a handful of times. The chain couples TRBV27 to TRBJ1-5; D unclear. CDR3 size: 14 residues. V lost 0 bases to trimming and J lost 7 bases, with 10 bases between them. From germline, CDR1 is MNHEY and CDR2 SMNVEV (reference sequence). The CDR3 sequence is CASSLSGKWQPQHF. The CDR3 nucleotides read TGTGCCAGCAGTTTATCAGGAAAATGGCAGCCCCAGCATTTT.

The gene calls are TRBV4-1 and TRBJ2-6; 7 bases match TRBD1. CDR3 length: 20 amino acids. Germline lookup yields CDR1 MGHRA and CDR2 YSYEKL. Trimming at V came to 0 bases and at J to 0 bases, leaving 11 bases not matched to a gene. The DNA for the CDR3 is TGCGCCAGCAGCCAAGATCCGACGAGACAGGGTTTCTCTGGGGCCAACGTCCTGACTTTC. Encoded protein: CASSQDPTRQGFSGANVLTF.

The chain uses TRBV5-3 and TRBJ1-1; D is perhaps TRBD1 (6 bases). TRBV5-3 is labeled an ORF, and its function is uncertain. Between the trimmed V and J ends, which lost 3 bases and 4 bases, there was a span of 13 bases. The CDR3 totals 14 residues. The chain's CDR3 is CARSSLQGFTEAFF. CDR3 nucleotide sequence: TGTGCCAGAAGCTCCCTCCAGGGGTTCACTGAAGCTTTCTTT.

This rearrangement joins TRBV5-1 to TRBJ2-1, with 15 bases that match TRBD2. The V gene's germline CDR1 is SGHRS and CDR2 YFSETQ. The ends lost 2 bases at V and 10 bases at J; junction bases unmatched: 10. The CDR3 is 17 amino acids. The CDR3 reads CASSFGSGLAGGHEQFF. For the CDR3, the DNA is TGCGCCAGCAGCTTTGGAAGCGGACTAGCGGGGGGGCACGAGCAGTTCTTC.

CDR3: CASSQDPGPAEAFF. CDR3 nucleotide sequence: TGCGCCAGCAGCCAAGATCCGGGGCCGGCTGAAGCTTTCTTT. The chain couples TRBV4-1 to TRBJ1-1; TRBD1 is a possible D gene (5 bases). The CDR3 has 14 amino acids. From germline, CDR1 is MGHRA and CDR2 YSYEKL. V lost 0 bases and J 6 bases, leaving 11 bases between the germline ends.

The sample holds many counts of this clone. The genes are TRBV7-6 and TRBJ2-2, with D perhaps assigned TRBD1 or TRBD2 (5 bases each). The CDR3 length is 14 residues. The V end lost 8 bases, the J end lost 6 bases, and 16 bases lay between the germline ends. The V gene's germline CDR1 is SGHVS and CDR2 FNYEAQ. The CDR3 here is CASRQRAAPGELFF. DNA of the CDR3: TGTGCCAGCCGACAGAGGGCGGCGCCCGGGGAGCTGTTTTTT.

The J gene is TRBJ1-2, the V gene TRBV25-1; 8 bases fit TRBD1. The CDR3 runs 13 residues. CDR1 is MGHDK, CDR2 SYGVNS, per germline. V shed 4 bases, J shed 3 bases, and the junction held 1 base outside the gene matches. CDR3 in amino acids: CASSVGQDYGYTF. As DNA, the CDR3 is TGTGCCAGCAGTGTGGGACAGGACTATGGCTACACCTTC.

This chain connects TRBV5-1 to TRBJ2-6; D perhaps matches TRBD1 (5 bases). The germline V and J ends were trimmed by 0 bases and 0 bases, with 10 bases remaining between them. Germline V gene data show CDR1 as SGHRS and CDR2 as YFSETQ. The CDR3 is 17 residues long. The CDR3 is CASSLVGADSGANVLTF. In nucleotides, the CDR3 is TGCGCCAGCAGCTTGGTAGGGGCGGACTCTGGGGCCAACGTCCTGACTTTC. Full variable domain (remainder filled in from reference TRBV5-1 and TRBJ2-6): KAGVTQTPRYLIKTRGQQVTLSCSPISGHRSVSWYQQTPGQGLQFLFEYFSETQRNKGNFPGRFSGRQFSNSRSEMNVSTLELGDSALYLCASSLVGADSGANVLTFGAGSRLTVL.

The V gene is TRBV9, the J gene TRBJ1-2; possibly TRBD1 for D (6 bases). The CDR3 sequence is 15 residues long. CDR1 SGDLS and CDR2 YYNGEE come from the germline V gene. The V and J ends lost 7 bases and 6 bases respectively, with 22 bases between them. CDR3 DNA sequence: TGTGCCAGCGGGCCGGGGGCAGCTCCTGGGGATGGCTACACCTTC. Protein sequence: CASGPGAAPGDGYTF.

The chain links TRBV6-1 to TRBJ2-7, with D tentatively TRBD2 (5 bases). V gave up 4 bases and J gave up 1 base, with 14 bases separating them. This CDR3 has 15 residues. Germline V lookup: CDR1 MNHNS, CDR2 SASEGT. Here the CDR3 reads CASSATGIGSYEQYF. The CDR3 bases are TGTGCCAGCAGTGCAACCGGGATCGGATCCTACGAGCAGTACTTC.

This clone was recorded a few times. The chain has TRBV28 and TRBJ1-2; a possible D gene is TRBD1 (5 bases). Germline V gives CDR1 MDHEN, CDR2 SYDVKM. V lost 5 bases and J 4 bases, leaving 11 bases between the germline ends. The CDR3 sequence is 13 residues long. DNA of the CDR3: TGTGCCAGCAGTACGCAGGGTCTCTATGGCTACACCTTC. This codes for CASSTQGLYGYTF.

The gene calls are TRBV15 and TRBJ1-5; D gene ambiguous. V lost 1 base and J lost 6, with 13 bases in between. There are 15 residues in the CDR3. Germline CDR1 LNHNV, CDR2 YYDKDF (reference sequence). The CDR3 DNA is TGTGCCACCAGCAGAGTTATCGGCGTAGCTCAGCCCCAGCATTTT. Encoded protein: CATSRVIGVAQPQHF.

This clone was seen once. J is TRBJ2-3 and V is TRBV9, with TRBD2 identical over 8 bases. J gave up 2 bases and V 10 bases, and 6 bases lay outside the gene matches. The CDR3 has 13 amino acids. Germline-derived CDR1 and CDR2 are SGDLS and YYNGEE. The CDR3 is CACSGGATDTQYF. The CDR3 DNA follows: TGTGCCTGCTCGGGGGGGGCCACAGATACGCAGTATTTT.

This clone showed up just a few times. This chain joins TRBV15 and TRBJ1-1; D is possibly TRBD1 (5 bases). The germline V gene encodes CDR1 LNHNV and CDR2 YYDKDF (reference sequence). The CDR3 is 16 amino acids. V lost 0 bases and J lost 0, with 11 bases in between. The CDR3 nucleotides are TGTGCCACCAGCAGAGATGGGGGAGCTATGAACACTGAAGCTTTCTTT. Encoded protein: CATSRDGGAMNTEAFF.

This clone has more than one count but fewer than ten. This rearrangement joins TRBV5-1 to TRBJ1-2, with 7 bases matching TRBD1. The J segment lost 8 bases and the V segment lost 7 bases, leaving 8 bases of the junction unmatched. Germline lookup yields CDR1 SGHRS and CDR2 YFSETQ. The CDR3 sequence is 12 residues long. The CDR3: CASRRTGGGYTF. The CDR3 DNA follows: TGCGCCAGCCGCCGGACAGGTGGGGGCTACACCTTC.

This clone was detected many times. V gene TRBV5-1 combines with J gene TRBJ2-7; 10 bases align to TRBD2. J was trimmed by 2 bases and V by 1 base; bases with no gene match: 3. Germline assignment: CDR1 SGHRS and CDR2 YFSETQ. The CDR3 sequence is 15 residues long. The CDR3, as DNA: TGCGCCAGCAGCTTGAAACTAGCGGGGACCTACGAGCAGTACTTC. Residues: CASSLKLAGTYEQYF.

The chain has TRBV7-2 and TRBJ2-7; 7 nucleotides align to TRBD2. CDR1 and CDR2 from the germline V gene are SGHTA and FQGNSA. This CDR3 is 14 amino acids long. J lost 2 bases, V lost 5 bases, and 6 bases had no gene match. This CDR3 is CASSEGTIPYEQYF. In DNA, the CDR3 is TGTGCCAGCAGCGAGGGGACTATACCCTACGAGCAGTACTTC.

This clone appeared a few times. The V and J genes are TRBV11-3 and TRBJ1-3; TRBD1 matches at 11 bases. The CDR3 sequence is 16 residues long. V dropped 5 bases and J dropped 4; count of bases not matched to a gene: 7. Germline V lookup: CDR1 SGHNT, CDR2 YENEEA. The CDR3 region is CASSPGQGAAGNTIYF. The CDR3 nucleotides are TGTGCCAGCAGCCCCGGACAGGGGGCAGCAGGAAACACCATATATTTT.

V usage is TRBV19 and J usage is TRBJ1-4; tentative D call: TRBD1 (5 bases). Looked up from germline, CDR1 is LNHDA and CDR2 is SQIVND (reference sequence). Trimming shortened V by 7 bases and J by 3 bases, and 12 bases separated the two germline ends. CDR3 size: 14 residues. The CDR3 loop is CASTPGRPNEKLFF. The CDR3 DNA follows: TGTGCCAGTACCCCAGGGAGACCTAATGAAAAACTGTTTTTT.

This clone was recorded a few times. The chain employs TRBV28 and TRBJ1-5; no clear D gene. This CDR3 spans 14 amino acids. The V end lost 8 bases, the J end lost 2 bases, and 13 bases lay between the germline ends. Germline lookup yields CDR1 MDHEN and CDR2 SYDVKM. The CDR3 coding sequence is TGTGCCAGCCTCGTGGCCTTGGGCAATCAGCCCCAGCATTTT. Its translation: CASLVALGNQPQHF. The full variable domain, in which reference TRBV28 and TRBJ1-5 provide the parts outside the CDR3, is DVKVTQSSRYLVKRTGEKVFLECVQDMDHENMFWYRQDPGLGLRLIYFSYDVKMKEKGDIPEGYSVSREKKERFSLILESASTNQTSMYLCASLVALGNQPQHFGDGTRLSIL.

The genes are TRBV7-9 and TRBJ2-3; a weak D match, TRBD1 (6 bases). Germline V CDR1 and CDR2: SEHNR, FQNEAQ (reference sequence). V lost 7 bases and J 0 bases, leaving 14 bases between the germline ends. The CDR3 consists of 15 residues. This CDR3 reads CASTEQGPSTDTQYF. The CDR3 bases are TGTGCCAGCACCGAACAGGGCCCTAGCACAGATACGCAGTATTTT.